This T cell receptor beta chain comes out of a study of T cell responses to AZD1222 COVID-19 vaccine. Study-wide results and limits: It should be noted that donors were predominantly white British and more often female, and clonal diversity was possibly underestimated.

Method: immunoSEQ multiplex PCR; TCRdb's copy keeps in-frame clones and lacks some. The repertoire holds approximately 220,000 clones, more than 85% seen once, with roughly 1% in the top ten. Points on this clone: Its matching antigen is unknown.

The CDR3 loop spans 12 amino acids. The V and J ends lost 3 bases and 12 bases respectively, with 9 bases between them. The sequence was collected from an adult in good health. The sequenced sample was peripheral blood, obtained on day 0 of MenACWY control vaccination. J is TRBJ1-6 and V is TRBV12-3 or TRBV12-4; the D gene is possibly TRBD1 (6 bases). The CDR3 loop is CASSFLQGPLHF. The CDR3 nucleotides are TGTGCCAGCAGTTTCCTACAGGGACCCCTCCACTTT.